A single sample is the source of the 15 T cell receptor beta chains below, sequenced in a study of Graves' ophthalmopathy and Graves' hyperthyroidism. For repertoire sequencing, the TCR beta CDR3 regions were amplified from RNA transcripts. The first-round RT-PCR employed HTBI primers together with the Qiagen OneStep RT-PCR kit. A multiplex PCR was then performed as the second round. TCRdb analysed the multiplex PCR reads with MiXCR anew, one entry per CDR3 protein. The profile shows about 220,000 distinct CDR3 sequences, approximately 21% of them singletons. The source material was peripheral blood. All receptors derive from a woman aged 45-60 years with Graves' ophthalmopathy.

This chain joins TRBV6-1 and TRBJ2-6; weak D call: TRBD1 (5 bases). The CDR3 has 14 residues. V lost 8 bases, J lost 3 bases, and 11 bases lay in between. CDR1 MNHNS and CDR2 SASEGT come from the germline V gene. The CDR3 region is CASEGVYGANVLTF. The CDR3 nucleotides read TGTGCCAGCGAAGGGGTATATGGGGCCAACGTCCTGACTTTC.

This clonotype appeared many times. The chain is built from TRBV13 and TRBJ2-7, with D possibly matching TRBD1 (5 bases). The CDR3 is 12 residues long. CDR1 PRHDT and CDR2 FYEKMQ come from the germline V gene (reference sequence). V was trimmed by 5 bases and J by 2 bases, leaving 7 bases between them. Written as DNA, the CDR3 is TGTGCCAGCAGCGACAGTCCCTACGAGCAGTACTTC. This gives the protein CASSDSPYEQYF.

At least ten counts were recorded for this clonotype. This rearrangement joins TRBV24-1 to TRBJ1-2; 7 bases match TRBD1. The V gene's germline CDR1 is KGHDR and CDR2 SFDVKD. J lost 5 bases, V lost 4 bases, and 9 bases had no gene match. CDR3 length: 15 residues. CDR3: CATSEGGAGGYGYTF. The CDR3 nucleotides read TGTGCCACCAGTGAGGGTGGTGCAGGGGGTTATGGCTACACCTTC.

This clonotype showed up many times. V usage is TRBV28 and J usage is TRBJ2-5, with 9 bases that match TRBD1. V trimming: 4 bases; J trimming: 1 base; junction bases outside the gene matches: 10. Germline V gene lookup returns CDR1 MDHEN and CDR2 SYDVKM. There are 17 residues in the CDR3. CDR3 sequence reads: CASSSRTGEEIQETQYF. The CDR3 DNA sequence: TGTGCCAGCAGTTCCCGGACAGGGGAGGAAATCCAAGAGACCCAGTACTTC.

V usage is TRBV6-7 and J usage is TRBJ1-5; 9 bases fit TRBD1. TRBV6-7 is an open reading frame whose function is uncertain. V lost 10 bases and J lost 5; bases outside the gene matches: 18. The CDR3 totals 17 residues. CDR3 residues: CATLGVRVGTGHQPQHF. CDR3 DNA: TGTGCCACCCTCGGAGTACGGGTCGGGACAGGGCATCAGCCCCAGCATTTT.

The J gene is TRBJ2-2, the V gene TRBV19; 9 nucleotides align to TRBD1. This CDR3 has 18 amino acids. CDR1 and CDR2 from the germline V gene are LNHDA and SQIVND (reference sequence). V was pared by 6 bases and J by 2 bases, with 13 bases of the junction left unmatched. The CDR3 DNA sequence: TGTGCCAGTAGCCTCCCCCTGGGGGGACAGGGTAACACCGGGGAGCTGTTTTTT. Amino acid sequence: CASSLPLGGQGNTGELFF.

In its sample, this clonotype was seen a few times. The CDR3 ends on some other residue instead of the conserved phenylalanine or tryptophan, so this is likely a read error. The chain recombines TRBV5-1 with TRBJ2-7, with TRBD2 as a possible D gene (5 bases). Per germline, CDR1 SGHRS and CDR2 YFSETQ. The germline V and J ends were trimmed by 0 bases and 0 bases, with 7 bases remaining between them. This CDR3 is 14 amino acids long. This chain's CDR3 is CASSLGRDSYEQYL. In nucleotides, the CDR3 is TGCGCCAGCAGCTTGGGTCGGGACTCCTACGAGCAGTACCTC.

This clonotype has at least ten counts. The chain couples TRBV20-1 to TRBJ2-5; D may be TRBD2 (5 bases). Germline loops: CDR1 DFQATT, CDR2 SNEGSKA (reference sequence). The CDR3 has 12 amino acids. V was pared by 3 bases and J by 1 base, with 6 bases between. DNA for the CDR3: TGCAGTGCTAGCGCGGGCCAAGAGACCCAGTACTTC. This translates into CSASAGQETQYF.

The J gene is TRBJ1-5, the V gene TRBV6-1, with 8 bases lining up with TRBD1. J lost 6 bases, V lost 6 bases, and 7 bases had no gene match. Germline V lookup: CDR1 MNHNS, CDR2 SASEGT. The CDR3 totals 14 residues. The CDR3 region is CASSSDRGGQPQHF. The CDR3, as DNA: TGTGCCAGCAGCTCCGACAGGGGTGGTCAGCCCCAGCATTTT.

The chain has TRBV5-1 and TRBJ2-6; possibly TRBD1 for D (6 bases). The CDR3 spans 18 residues. The V gene's germline CDR1 is SGHRS and CDR2 YFSETQ. V lost 4 bases, J lost 0 bases, and 17 bases lay in between. The CDR3 DNA reads as TGCGCCAGCAGCCCTGCCAGCCAGGGGAACTCTGGGGCCAACGTCCTGACTTTC. Amino acid sequence: CASSPASQGNSGANVLTF. Combining the CDR3 with reference TRBV5-1 and TRBJ2-6 gives the whole variable domain KAGVTQTPRYLIKTRGQQVTLSCSPISGHRSVSWYQQTPGQGLQFLFEYFSETQRNKGNFPGRFSGRQFSNSRSEMNVSTLELGDSALYLCASSPASQGNSGANVLTFGAGSRLTVL.

Ten or more counts support this clonotype. The chain has TRBV29-1 and TRBJ2-7; the match to TRBD1 covers 7 bases. This CDR3 contains 14 residues. Germline V CDR1 and CDR2: SQVTM, ANQGSEA. J lost 6 bases, V lost 5 bases, and 13 bases had no gene match. This CDR3 reads CSVPSLTGPGEQYF. The CDR3 DNA reads as TGCAGCGTTCCCAGTCTGACAGGGCCGGGCGAGCAGTACTTC.

In this sample, this clonotype turned up many times. The rearrangement links TRBV20-1 to TRBJ2-7, with 7 bases that match TRBD2. The CDR3 is 14 amino acids. The germline V gene encodes CDR1 DFQATT and CDR2 SNEGSKA (reference sequence). V lost 5 bases to trimming and J lost 3 bases; unmatched junction nucleotides: 10. DNA for the CDR3: TGCAGTGCTTTATTACCGGGAGGTAGCTACGAGCAGTACTTC. Its translation is CSALLPGGSYEQYF.

This clonotype was seen a single time. This rearrangement joins TRBV9 to TRBJ1-1, with D tentatively TRBD1 (6 bases). V dropped 1 base and J dropped 4 bases, with 11 bases sitting between them. The CDR3 runs 14 residues. Germline loops: CDR1 SGDLS, CDR2 YYNGEE. DNA for the CDR3: TGTGCCAGCAGCGTATCAGGGGATTTCACTGAAGCTTTCTTT. It encodes CASSVSGDFTEAFF. The entire variable domain, with the rest obtained from reference TRBV9 and TRBJ1-1, is as follows: DSGVTQTPKHLITATGQRVTLRCSPRSGDLSVYWYQQSLDQGLQFLIQYYNGEERAKGNILERFSAQQFPDLHSELNLSSLELGDSALYFCASSVSGDFTEAFFGQGTRLTVV.

The chain links TRBV19 to TRBJ2-7, with D perhaps matching TRBD1 (7 bases). The V gene's germline CDR1 is LNHDA and CDR2 SQIVND (reference sequence). Trimming cost V 7 bases and J 2 bases, with 18 bases left between them. The CDR3 has 15 residues. This CDR3 is CASTPQGGTPYEQYF. The CDR3 nucleotides are TGTGCCAGTACCCCCCAGGGGGGCACCCCCTACGAGCAGTACTTC.

The gene calls are TRBV28 and TRBJ2-7; no clear D gene. Germline V CDR1 and CDR2: MDHEN, SYDVKM. The CDR3 totals 15 residues. V was shortened by 3 bases and J by 2 bases, with 14 bases between the two germline ends. The CDR3 sequence is CASSFLTRRAYEQYF. CDR3 nucleotides: TGTGCCAGCAGTTTTCTGACTCGGAGAGCCTACGAGCAGTACTTC.